This entry lists 9 T cell receptor beta chains sequenced from one sample in a study of technical replicates of blood from several donors. Method: immunoSEQ multiplex PCR; TCRdb's copy keeps in-frame clones and lacks some. The repertoire holds more than 65,000 clones, with roughly four fifths as singletons. Sequenced: PBMCs. The receptors stem from a human donor in good health. Some clones in this sample may be carry-over from other donors' samples.

This chain connects TRBV7-9 to TRBJ1-2, with D perhaps TRBD1 (6 bases). This CDR3 region has 13 residues. The V end lost 4 bases, the J end lost 3 bases, and 9 bases lay between the germline ends. The germline V gene has CDR1 SEHNR and CDR2 FQNEAQ (reference sequence). CDR3 in DNA: TGTGCCAGCAGCTATGGACAGCACTATGGCTACACCTTC. Amino acid sequence: CASSYGQHYGYTF.

The rearrangement joins TRBV4-3 to TRBJ2-7; D may be TRBD2 (5 bases). CDR3 size: 14 residues. Deletions cut 8 bases from V and 0 bases from J, with 14 bases between. CDR1 and CDR2 from the germline V gene are LGHNA and YSLEER. The CDR3 sequence is CASGSSLTSYEQYF. The CDR3 nucleotides are TGCGCCAGCGGGTCTAGCCTAACCTCCTACGAGCAGTACTTC.

V is TRBV27 and J is TRBJ1-6, with 7 bases fitting TRBD1. J gave up 3 bases and V 3 bases, and 2 bases lay outside the gene matches. Germline V gives CDR1 MNHEY, CDR2 SMNVEV (reference sequence). The CDR3 is made up of 15 amino acids. CDR3 coding DNA: TGTGCCAGCAGTTTCGGGACAGTCTATAATTCACCCCTCCACTTT. Its translation: CASSFGTVYNSPLHF.

The rearrangement uses TRBV9 and TRBJ2-5; maybe TRBD1 (6 bases). The CDR3 has 13 amino acids. Germline lookup yields CDR1 SGDLS and CDR2 YYNGEE. Trimming took off 4 bases at V and 5 bases at J, with 12 bases between the two ends. The CDR3 region is CASSLTGGETQYF. The DNA of the CDR3 is TGTGCCAGCAGCCTGACAGGTGGGGAGACCCAGTACTTC. The variable domain in full, completed from reference TRBV9 and TRBJ2-5, reads DSGVTQTPKHLITATGQRVTLRCSPRSGDLSVYWYQQSLDQGLQFLIQYYNGEERAKGNILERFSAQQFPDLHSELNLSSLELGDSALYFCASSLTGGETQYFGPGTRLLVL.

The chain joins TRBV16 to TRBJ1-5; D call uncertain. This CDR3 is built from 13 residues. V lost 4 bases and J lost 0, with 4 bases in between. Per germline, CDR1 KGHSY and CDR2 FQNENV. CDR3 bases: TGTGCCAGCAGCCCGTATAGCAATCAGCCCCAGCATTTT. Its translation is CASSPYSNQPQHF.

The chain carries TRBV5-1 and TRBJ2-1, with TRBD2 matching 11 bases. The CDR3 totals 15 residues. Germline CDR1 SGHRS, CDR2 YFSETQ. J was trimmed by 1 base and V by 4 bases; bases with no gene match: 1. The CDR3 protein is CASSRTSGSYNEQFF. CDR3 nucleotides: TGCGCCAGCAGCAGGACTAGCGGGTCCTACAATGAGCAGTTCTTC.

The chain joins TRBV9 to TRBJ1-1, with 7 bases identical to TRBD1. The CDR3 is made up of 16 amino acids. V was clipped by 4 bases and J by 3 bases; unmatched bases: 12. Germline assignment: CDR1 SGDLS and CDR2 YYNGEE. CDR3 protein: CASSHEQGLFDTEAFF. The CDR3 region has the DNA TGTGCCAGCAGCCATGAACAGGGGCTTTTTGACACTGAAGCTTTCTTT.

The chain has TRBV27 and TRBJ2-1, with D possibly being TRBD1 (6 bases). This CDR3 comprises 15 residues. Trimming stripped 6 bases from V and 6 bases from J, with 18 bases between. CDR1 is MNHEY and CDR2 is SMNVEV in the germline V gene (reference sequence). DNA for the CDR3: TGTGCCAGCAGGCCCCCGGACAGCGCTGTCAATGAGCAGTTCTTC. It translates to CASRPPDSAVNEQFF.

V and J are TRBV2 and TRBJ1-2; no firm D call. The CDR3 runs 12 residues. V lost 4 bases and J lost 12, with 15 bases in between. Germline loops: CDR1 SNHLY, CDR2 FYNNEI. The CDR3 sequence: CASSGTGSENTF. The CDR3 region has the DNA TGTGCCAGCAGTGGTACGGGGTCGGAAAACACCTTC.